This TCR beta chain is drawn from a study of type 1 regulatory T cells. Across the study: An in vitro protocol generated T-allo10, a Tr1-enriched, alloantigen-specific CD4 T cell product.

In the case of this clonotype: Its target is not known.

The study's findings and limits: Tr1 cells had a more restricted TCR repertoire than non-Tr1 cells.

Each CDR3 protein is one row after TCRdb ran MiXCR on the reads. Of 60,000 to 70,000 distinct CDR3 sequences in the sample, more than 45% were seen once. The CDR3 runs 14 residues. V was trimmed by 2 bases and J by 2 bases, leaving 7 bases between them. Germline assignment: CDR1 SGHVS and CDR2 FQNEAQ. The rearrangement joins TRBV7-8 to TRBJ2-4; D might be TRBD2 (6 bases). The TCR was taken from a human donor in good health. The specimen was cultured non-Tr1 T cells, either the whole culture or a sorted T cell fraction (not recorded which). The CDR3 reads CASSLRETKNIQYF. As DNA, the CDR3 is TGTGCCAGCAGCTTACGGGAGACCAAAAACATTCAGTACTTC.